The 30 T cell receptor beta chains listed next were all sequenced from one sample in a study of T-cell memory formation after mild COVID-19. MiXCR, applied by TCRdb to the 5' RACE reads, yields one record per CDR3 protein. The sample has about 400,000 distinct CDR3 sequences; 20% to 30% are singletons. Sequencing was carried out using PBMCs or a T cell subset sorted from them (not recorded which). The receptors stem from an adult woman who had mild COVID-19 (a few samples of this study predate the infection). Cell type and time point are not known.

This clonotype appeared a few times. Here the CDR3 reads CASRRTGTLSNQPQHF. The CDR3 DNA sequence: TGTGCCAGTAGGAGGACCGGGACGCTTAGCAATCAGCCCCAGCATTTT. The rearrangement links TRBV19 to TRBJ1-5; D perhaps matches TRBD1 (5 bases). The CDR3 extends over 16 amino acids. The V gene lost 6 bases and the J gene lost 0 bases, with 15 bases spanning the gap. Germline assignment: CDR1 LNHDA and CDR2 SQIVND (reference sequence).

This clonotype has a count of ten or more. The genes are TRBV3-1 and TRBJ1-1, with D perhaps matching TRBD1 (5 bases). Germline V gives CDR1 LGHDT, CDR2 YNNKEL (reference sequence). The CDR3 loop spans 14 amino acids. V shed 4 bases and J shed 2 bases, with 11 bases lying between them. This CDR3 is CASSLGQANTEAFF. The CDR3 nucleotides are TGTGCCAGCAGCCTTGGACAAGCCAACACTGAAGCTTTCTTT.

The chain links TRBV5-6 to TRBJ2-4; D remains unclear. The CDR3 has 12 amino acids. Trimming cost V 3 bases and J 7 bases, with 8 bases left between them. Per the germline V gene, CDR1 is SGHDT and CDR2 is YYEEEE. CDR3 in amino acids: CASSSTLNIQYF. In nucleotides, the CDR3 is TGTGCCAGCAGCTCAACTTTGAACATTCAGTACTTC.

This clonotype was counted between two and nine times. This chain joins TRBV4-2 and TRBJ2-1, with 8 bases lining up with TRBD2. This CDR3 is built from 18 residues. Per the germline V gene, CDR1 is LGHNA and CDR2 is YNFKEQ. V shed 4 bases, J shed 0 bases, and the junction held 11 bases outside the gene matches. The CDR3 loop reads CASSLGLAGPFSYNEQFF. CDR3 nucleotide sequence: TGTGCCAGCAGCCTGGGCCTAGCGGGTCCGTTCTCCTACAATGAGCAGTTCTTC.

The table lists this clonotype with a few counts. The chain carries TRBV5-1 and TRBJ2-3; tentatively, D is TRBD2 (6 bases). V was pared by 5 bases and J by 4 bases, with 17 bases between. The germline gives CDR1 SGHRS, CDR2 YFSETQ. CDR3 length: 15 residues. For the CDR3, the DNA is TGCGCCAGCAGAAAGATCGAAGCGGGCTCAGATACGCAGTATTTT. The encoded protein is CASRKIEAGSDTQYF.

This rearrangement joins TRBV29-1 to TRBJ2-1; TRBD2 aligns across 12 bases. The V gene's germline CDR1 is SQVTM and CDR2 ANQGSEA. V shed 4 bases, J shed 2 bases, and the junction held 12 bases outside the gene matches. The CDR3 sequence is 18 residues long. The CDR3 DNA follows: TGCAGCGTTGGTGTCGAGACAACTAGCGGGAGGCCCTACAATGAGCAGTTCTTC. It encodes CSVGVETTSGRPYNEQFF.

The chain carries TRBV5-1 and TRBJ2-3, with D possibly being TRBD1 (6 bases). CDR3 length equals 14 residues. Trimming stripped 3 bases from V and 2 bases from J, with 10 bases between. Germline CDR1 reads SGHRS; CDR2 reads YFSETQ. CDR3 protein: CASSWDTHTDTQYF. CDR3 nucleotides: TGCGCCAGCAGCTGGGACACGCACACAGATACGCAGTATTTT.

The rearrangement joins TRBV6-6 to TRBJ2-3; the match to TRBD2 covers 7 bases. V shed 6 bases, J shed 6 bases, and the junction held 9 bases outside the gene matches. In germline, CDR1 is MNHNY, CDR2 SVGAGI (reference sequence). The CDR3 is 14 amino acids. The CDR3 reads CASRKREGADTQYF. In DNA, the CDR3 is TGTGCCAGCAGAAAAAGGGAGGGAGCGGATACGCAGTATTTT.

In this sample, this clonotype turned up many times. The rearrangement joins TRBV7-2 to TRBJ2-1, with D perhaps assigned TRBD1 or TRBD2 (6 bases each). There are 15 residues in the CDR3. V was pared by 1 base and J by 2 bases, with 9 bases between. Germline loops: CDR1 SGHTA, CDR2 FQGNSA. The CDR3 DNA reads TGTGCCAGCAGCTTAGAAGGGGGGCCCTACAATGAGCAGTTCTTC. As protein: CASSLEGGPYNEQFF.

A single count supports this clonotype. The chain carries TRBV5-1 and TRBJ2-5, with 13 bases matching TRBD2. Germline loops: CDR1 SGHRS, CDR2 YFSETQ. This CDR3 is 17 amino acids long. V was pared by 0 bases and J by 4 bases, with 6 bases of the junction left unmatched. Here the CDR3 reads CASSLARTSGSAETQYF. The CDR3 coding sequence is TGCGCCAGCAGCTTGGCTCGGACTAGCGGGAGTGCAGAGACCCAGTACTTC.

This clonotype was seen more than once but under ten times. This chain joins TRBV7-9 and TRBJ2-7; perhaps TRBD1 as D (5 bases). The germline gives CDR1 SEHNR, CDR2 FQNEAQ (reference sequence). With 5 bases removed from V and 2 bases from J, the gap between germline ends came to 19 bases. This CDR3 comprises 16 residues. CDR3 nucleotide sequence: TGTGCCAGCAGCCTAGGGGTCAATTTACCCCCCTACGAGCAGTACTTC. Amino acid sequence: CASSLGVNLPPYEQYF.

This clonotype was recorded a few times. The gene calls are TRBV29-1 and TRBJ2-1; TRBD2 matches 11 bases. V shed 2 bases and J 4 bases; nucleotides not matched to a gene: 13. Looked up from germline, CDR1 is SQVTM and CDR2 is ANQGSEA. The CDR3 loop spans 18 amino acids. This chain's CDR3 is CSVESSSGGPVKYNEQFF. The CDR3 coding sequence is TGCAGCGTTGAAAGCTCTAGCGGGGGGCCAGTAAAGTACAATGAGCAGTTCTTC.

This rearrangement joins TRBV7-9 to TRBJ2-5, with D possibly being TRBD1 (6 bases). The CDR3 length is 14 residues. Trimming removed 6 bases at V and 1 base at J, with 12 bases between. The germline V gene encodes CDR1 SEHNR and CDR2 FQNEAQ (reference sequence). The DNA for the CDR3 is TGTGCCAGCAGACCCGGACAGCGCCAAGAGACCCAGTACTTC. Residues: CASRPGQRQETQYF.

The CDR3 region has the DNA TGTGCCACCAGTGACTACCGTTCCTGGCAAGAGACCCAGTACTTC. Protein sequence: CATSDYRSWQETQYF. This rearrangement joins TRBV24-1 to TRBJ2-5; no definite D call. V lost 4 bases and J 2 bases, leaving 13 bases between the germline ends. CDR1 is KGHDR and CDR2 is SFDVKD in the germline V gene. The CDR3 covers 15 residues.

This clonotype has just a few counts. The rearrangement joins TRBV21-1 to TRBJ1-1; the table's D call, TRBD1, was not checked against the DNA. TRBV21-1 is deemed a pseudogene. CDR3 length equals 16 residues. CDR3 sequence: CASSFSGGEGDTEAFF. In DNA form, the CDR3 reads TGTGCCAGCAGCTTCTCCGGGGGCGAGGGGGACACTGAAGCTTTCTTT.

In its sample, this clonotype was seen a few times. The chain couples TRBV12-3 or TRBV12-4 to TRBJ1-5; perhaps TRBD1 as D (6 bases). Trimming left V 6 bases short and J 1 base short, with 10 bases between. CDR3 length: 14 residues. The CDR3 protein is CASRAGQSNQPQHF. Written as DNA, the CDR3 is TGTGCCAGCAGGGCGGGACAAAGCAATCAGCCCCAGCATTTT.

The V call is TRBV2, the J call TRBJ2-7, with 9 bases fitting TRBD2. Germline CDR1 SNHLY, CDR2 FYNNEI. Trimming took 8 bases from V and 1 from J; bases not matched to a gene: 3. The CDR3 has 13 residues. This CDR3 is CASGRGGSYEQYF. The CDR3 region has the DNA TGTGCCAGCGGGCGGGGGGGATCCTACGAGCAGTACTTC.

J is TRBJ2-1 and V is TRBV20-1; either TRBD1 or TRBD2 may fit D (6 bases each). Between the trimmed V and J ends, which lost 0 bases and 4 bases, there was a span of 16 bases. The germline CDR1 and CDR2 sequences are DFQATT and SNEGSKA (reference sequence). This CDR3 comprises 16 residues. The CDR3 region is CSAREQGLARYNEQFF. CDR3 coding DNA: TGCAGTGCTAGAGAGCAGGGGCTAGCGAGATACAATGAGCAGTTCTTC.

This clonotype showed up just a few times. The chain uses TRBV7-2 and TRBJ2-1, with 8 bases identical to TRBD2. Germline V gene lookup returns CDR1 SGHTA and CDR2 FQGNSA. V shed 1 base, J shed 0 bases, and the junction held 2 bases outside the gene matches. The CDR3 contains 16 residues. The CDR3 region is CASSLDTSGSYNEQFF. In nucleotides, the CDR3 is TGTGCCAGCAGCTTAGATACTAGCGGCTCCTACAATGAGCAGTTCTTC.

The chain combines TRBV7-9 with TRBJ2-2; a weak D match, TRBD2 (6 bases). Trimming took off 3 bases at V and 7 bases at J, with 18 bases between the two ends. This CDR3 is 16 amino acids long. In germline, CDR1 is SEHNR, CDR2 FQNEAQ (reference sequence). The DNA for the CDR3 is TGTGCCAGCAGCTTGGGACTGCAGAACCTATACGGGGAGCTGTTTTTT. Amino acid sequence: CASSLGLQNLYGELFF.

The gene calls are TRBV3-1 and TRBJ2-1, with a tentative D call TRBD1 (6 bases). Germline V gene data show CDR1 as LGHDT and CDR2 as YNNKEL (reference sequence). This CDR3 has 15 amino acids. Trimming removed 1 base from V and 6 bases from J, with 13 bases in between. This CDR3 reads CASSQGTVTRNEQFF. DNA of the CDR3: TGTGCCAGCAGCCAAGGGACAGTGACGCGCAATGAGCAGTTCTTC.

Only a few counts were recorded for this clonotype. The chain employs TRBV11-1 and TRBJ2-2, with TRBD1 identical over 9 bases. V shed 6 bases, J shed 4 bases, and the junction held 6 bases outside the gene matches. The CDR3 is 15 residues long. CDR1 and CDR2 (germline): SGHAT, FQDESV (reference sequence). The CDR3 region is CASRRTGAPTGELFF. The CDR3 nucleotides read TGTGCCAGCAGGCGGACAGGGGCGCCCACCGGGGAGCTGTTTTTT.

This chain links TRBV7-9 with TRBJ1-1; D is perhaps TRBD1 (6 bases). V shed 11 bases and J shed 1 base, with 11 bases lying between them. The germline V gene has CDR1 SEHNR and CDR2 FQNEAQ (reference sequence). This CDR3 spans 12 amino acids. DNA of the CDR3: TGTGCCGGGCGGGGGCAGAACACTGAAGCTTTCTTT. Translation: CAGRGQNTEAFF.

The chain has TRBV18 and TRBJ1-1; D remains unclear. Germline CDR1 is KGHSH and CDR2 is LQKENI. V was clipped by 3 bases and J by 1 base, with 6 bases between them. This CDR3 is 13 amino acids long. CDR3 nucleotides: TGTGCCAGCTCACCCCAGAGGAACACTGAAGCTTTCTTT. This translates into CASSPQRNTEAFF.

The chain is built from TRBV29-1 and TRBJ2-7, with D perhaps given as TRBD1 or TRBD2 (5 bases each). Germline V gene data show CDR1 as SQVTM and CDR2 as ANQGSEA. This CDR3 spans 13 amino acids. V shed 4 bases and J shed 5 bases, with 15 bases lying between them. CDR3 amino acids: CSVAGQRGDEQYF. The CDR3 nucleotides read TGCAGCGTTGCGGGGCAGCGAGGGGACGAGCAGTACTTC.

The genes are TRBV18 and TRBJ1-4; unclear D gene. Trimming shortened V by 2 bases and J by 4 bases, and 5 bases separated the two germline ends. Germline assignment: CDR1 KGHSH and CDR2 LQKENI. CDR3 size: 13 residues. The CDR3 nucleotides are TGTGCCAGCTCACCAGGGGATAATGAAAAACTGTTTTTT. It yields the protein CASSPGDNEKLFF.

The chain joins TRBV6-5 to TRBJ2-3, with no clear D. Germline V CDR1 and CDR2: MNHEY, SVGAGI. There are 15 residues in the CDR3. Trimming cost V 0 bases and J 4 bases, with 11 bases left between them. This CDR3 is CASSYSSIGSDTQYF. CDR3 in DNA: TGTGCCAGCAGTTACTCCTCCATAGGGTCAGATACGCAGTATTTT.

In this sample, this clonotype turned up a few times. This sequence joins TRBV11-1 and TRBJ2-7, with D perhaps matching TRBD1 (7 bases). This CDR3 contains 16 residues. The ends were cut back, 0 bases at V and 0 bases at J, with 12 bases in the middle. The germline V gene has CDR1 SGHAT and CDR2 FQDESV (reference sequence). The DNA of the CDR3 is TGTGCCAGCAGCTTAGCGGCGGGACAGCACTCCTACGAGCAGTACTTC. As protein: CASSLAAGQHSYEQYF.

For the CDR3, the DNA is TGTGCCAGCAGCTTGGAGTGGACAGGGTTGACAGATACGCAGTATTTT. This gives the protein CASSLEWTGLTDTQYF. The chain combines TRBV5-6 with TRBJ2-3, with 8 bases that match TRBD1. CDR1 SGHDT and CDR2 YYEEEE come from the germline V gene. The CDR3 sequence is 16 residues long. V was pared by 0 bases and J by 3 bases, with 6 bases of the junction left unmatched.

This chain links TRBV2 with TRBJ2-1, with 8 bases fitting TRBD1. The CDR3 is 15 amino acids. V was clipped by 3 bases and J by 0 bases; unmatched bases: 1. Germline V gene lookup returns CDR1 SNHLY and CDR2 FYNNEI. The CDR3 DNA reads as TGTGCCAGCAGTGAGGGGACAGGCTCCTACAATGAGCAGTTCTTC. It is translated as CASSEGTGSYNEQFF.